The rows below give T cell receptor beta chains drawn from one sample of a study of cytomegalovirus exposure and HLA in healthy donors. Some clones are missing from TCRdb's copy, which holds only in-frame ones; the method was immunoSEQ multiplex PCR. Counted here are around 76,000 clones, 65% to 75% occurring once; the ten biggest clones make up about 15%. Sample: PBMCs. The receptors derive from a woman between 40 and 50 years old in good health and CMV-seropositive. Each CDR3 is given with its conserved first and last residue. D genes are given only for firm matches. The size entry is marked missing in some rows and otherwise reads once, few, many or a size class.

j_gene	v_gene	d_gene	abundance	CDR3nt	CDR3aa
TRBJ1-5	TRBV6-6	NA	NA	TGTGCCAGCAGTTACATGGGGGGTCAGCCCCAGCATTTT	CASSYMGGQPQHF
TRBJ2-6	TRBV5-1	NA	NA	TGCGCCAGCAGCTTGTATCCAGGGTTCTCTGGGGCCAACGTCCTGACTTTC	CASSLYPGFSGANVLTF
TRBJ2-3	TRBV5-1	NA	once	TGCGCCAGCAGCTTGGTTGCGGGTAGTGCAGATACGCAGTATTTT	CASSLVAGSADTQYF
TRBJ2-3	TRBV30	TRBD1	NA	TGTGCCTGGAGTGACGGGACAGTCACAGATACGCAGTATTTT	CAWSDGTVTDTQYF
TRBJ2-2	TRBV7-9	NA	NA	TGTGCCAGCAGCTTACTAAGGGCGGGACTTAACACCGGGGAGCTGTTTTTT	CASSLLRAGLNTGELFF
TRBJ2-5	TRBV7-2	NA	NA	TGTGCCAGCAGCTTAGTAGGAGCGGGTTCAGAGACCCAGTACTTC	CASSLVGAGSETQYF
TRBJ1-5	TRBV5-6	NA	few	TGTGCCAGCAGCTTTGGAGTCGGCAATCAGCCCCAGCATTTT	CASSFGVGNQPQHF
TRBJ2-7	TRBV12-2	NA	NA	TGTGCAAGTCGCTCTCTAGTTTGGTACGGCGAGCAGTACTTC	CASRSLVWYGEQYF
TRBJ2-3	TRBV4-3	TRBD2	NA	TGCGCCAGCAGCCATACGCACAGCGGGAGCGGAGATACGCAGTATTTT	CASSHTHSGSGDTQYF
TRBJ1-2	TRBV4-1	NA	NA	TGCGCCAGCAGCCCCCGAGGAATTGCGCAGGGCGGCAACTATGGCTACACCTTC	CASSPRGIAQGGNYGYTF
TRBJ1-6	TRBV7-9	NA	NA	TGTGCCAGCAGCCCCCTCCGACAGATGGCCTCACCCCTCCACTTT	CASSPLRQMASPLHF
TRBJ2-1	TRBV5-1	TRBD2	NA	TGCGCCAGCAGCCCCCGACTAGCGGGGAATGAGCAGTTCTTC	CASSPRLAGNEQFF
TRBJ2-7	TRBV7-9	NA	NA	TGTGCCAGCAGCCCCACCACGAGCCCCGGGTACGAGCAGTACTTC	CASSPTTSPGYEQYF
TRBJ1-2	TRBV6-5	TRBD1	few	TGTGCCAGCACCGGGACAGGCTATGGCTACACCTTC	CASTGTGYGYTF
TRBJ1-4	TRBV5-1	NA	NA	TGCGCCAGCAGCTTCGCGGGAGATTGGGGAAAACTGTTTTTT	CASSFAGDWGKLFF
TRBJ2-7	TRBV5-1	NA	NA	TGCGCCAGCAGCTTGGACAGGTCGACCTACGAGCAGTACTTC	CASSLDRSTYEQYF
TRBJ2-2	TRBV19	TRBD1	once	TGTGCCAGTTTTCCAGGGGGCGGTAGGACCGGGGAGCTGTTTTTT	CASFPGGGRTGELFF
TRBJ1-1	TRBV29-1	TRBD1	medium-sized	TGCAGCGTTCAACAGGGGGAGTTTTCTGAAGCTTTCTTT	CSVQQGEFSEAFF
TRBJ1-1	TRBV27	TRBD1	NA	TGTGCCAGCAGACCAAAGGACAGGGGCATGAACACTGAAGCTTTCTTT	CASRPKDRGMNTEAFF
TRBJ2-2	TRBV5-8	NA	once	TGTGCCAGCAGCTTGGTCAGGTGGGAGCGGAGCACCGGGGAGCTGTTTTTT	CASSLVRWERSTGELFF
TRBJ1-2	TRBV6-5	NA	NA	TGTGCCAGCAGTTCTCCTCCGACATCGCTCTATGGCTACACCTTC	CASSSPPTSLYGYTF
TRBJ2-1	TRBV14	TRBD2	NA	TGTGCCAGCAGCCAAGATAGACTAGCGGGTGCCAGAAGCTCCTACAATGAGCAGTTCTTC	CASSQDRLAGARSSYNEQFF
TRBJ1-1	TRBV5-6	NA	NA	TGTGCCAGCAACCTTTCGGGGGACACTGAAGCTTTCTTT	CASNLSGDTEAFF
TRBJ1-5	TRBV4-1	TRBD1	NA	TGCGCCAGCAGCCAACATGGACAGGGCAATCATCCCCAGCATTTT	CASSQHGQGNHPQHF
TRBJ1-1	TRBV5-1	TRBD1	few	TGCGCCAGCCGCCAGGGGGGCACTGAAGCTTTCTTT	CASRQGGTEAFF
TRBJ2-3	TRBV28	NA	NA	TGTGCCAGCAGTCGGGATACGCAGTATTTT	CASSRDTQYF
TRBJ1-4	TRBV11-2	TRBD1	NA	TGTGCCAGCAGCGCTTTAACAGGGGCCAGGTATAATGAAAAACTGTTTTTT	CASSALTGARYNEKLFF
TRBJ2-2	TRBV4-3	NA	NA	TGCGCCAGCAGCCAATTATCAGGGATCCCAAACACCGGGGAGCTGTTTTTT	CASSQLSGIPNTGELFF
TRBJ1-2	TRBV5-5	TRBD1	NA	TGTGCCAGCAGAAAAAGTGGGGGACAGGACCTTCTTCACTATGGCTACACCTTC	CASRKSGGQDLLHYGYTF
TRBJ1-2	TRBV7-9	NA	NA	TGTGCCAGCAGCCCAGGGTTCGCGTTTGGCTACACCTTC	CASSPGFAFGYTF
TRBJ1-1	TRBV7-2	TRBD1	few	TGTGCCAGCAGCACCCGGGACAGGGGCGCCATGAACACTGAAGCTTTCTTT	CASSTRDRGAMNTEAFF
TRBJ1-5	TRBV6-1	TRBD1	few	TGTGCCAGCAGGGGACAGACCGAAGGGCCCCAGCATTTT	CASRGQTEGPQHF
TRBJ1-1	TRBV10-3	NA	once	TGTGCCATCAGTGCGACAGTCGGGGGTACTGAAGCTTTCTTT	CAISATVGGTEAFF
TRBJ2-2	TRBV19	NA	NA	TGTGCCAGTAGTGACAGTTGGAGCGGGGAGCTGTTTTTT	CASSDSWSGELFF
TRBJ2-5	TRBV7-6	NA	NA	TGTGCCAGCAGCTTTGTGCCAGGGCCCAAAGAGACCCAGTACTTC	CASSFVPGPKETQYF
TRBJ2-7	TRBV29-1	TRBD1	NA	TGCAGCGTTGGGGCGGGACAGGGCCCCTACGAGCAGTACTTC	CSVGAGQGPYEQYF
TRBJ1-4	TRBV6-5	NA	few	TGTGCCAGCGGAGGAGGAGGTAATGAAAAACTGTTTTTT	CASGGGGNEKLFF
TRBJ1-4	TRBV18	TRBD1	NA	TGTGCCAGCTCATCCGGTAACAGGGGGAGTGAAAAACTGTTTTTT	CASSSGNRGSEKLFF
TRBJ2-7	TRBV12-1	NA	NA	TGTGCCAGCAGCTTTGCGCGGGAGGACAGGGGATCCTACGAGCAGTACTTC	CASSFAREDRGSYEQYF
TRBJ1-2	TRBV7-2	NA	NA	TGTGCCAGCAGCTTGGCAGGGCCTTTCAACTATGGCTACACCTTC	CASSLAGPFNYGYTF
TRBJ1-1	TRBV7-9	TRBD1	NA	TGTGCCAGCAGCCCCGGGACAGGGGGATCTGAAGCTTTCTTT	CASSPGTGGSEAFF
TRBJ2-3	TRBV28	NA	NA	TGTGCCAGCAGTTTACAGGTAGATACGCAGTATTTT	CASSLQVDTQYF
TRBJ2-2	TRBV29-1	TRBD2	NA	TGCAGCGTTGATGGACTAGCGGGGACCGGGGAGCTGTTTTTT	CSVDGLAGTGELFF
TRBJ1-1	TRBV4-3	NA	NA	TGCGCCAGCAGCCAAGATTACAGGGAAAACGTTGAAGCTTTCTTT	CASSQDYRENVEAFF
TRBJ2-7	TRBV5-5	TRBD1	few	TGTGCCAGCAGCCGCGGACAGGGTACGGGATACGAGCAGTACTTC	CASSRGQGTGYEQYF
TRBJ2-7	TRBV4-1	TRBD1	NA	TGCGCCAGCAGCCAGGGCCGGGACAGCTCCTACGAGCAGTACTTC	CASSQGRDSSYEQYF
TRBJ2-1	TRBV7-9	TRBD2	NA	TGTGCCAGCAGCTCAGCGGGGGGGTACAATGAGCAGTTCTTC	CASSSAGGYNEQFF
TRBJ2-2	TRBV10-3	NA	NA	TGTGCCATCCTCGGTCTGGACACCGGGGAGCTGTTTTTT	CAILGLDTGELFF
TRBJ2-5	TRBV7-2	TRBD1	NA	TGTGCCAGCAGACGAGGGACAGGGGGCGACCAAGAGACCCAGTACTTC	CASRRGTGGDQETQYF
TRBJ2-5	TRBV10-1	NA	NA	TGCGCCAGCAGTGCGGGGGTACAAGAGACCCAGTACTTC	CASSAGVQETQYF
TRBJ2-3	TRBV5-6	NA	NA	TGTGCCAGCAGACTTGGTGGGGGGTTCACAGATACGCAGTATTTT	CASRLGGGFTDTQYF
TRBJ2-3	TRBV30	TRBD2	NA	TGTGCCTGGGAGCGGGGGGGAACAGATACGCAGTATTTT	CAWERGGTDTQYF
TRBJ1-2	TRBV28	NA	NA	TGTGCCAGCAAGAGGAACTATGGCTACACCTTC	CASKRNYGYTF
TRBJ1-2	TRBV5-8	TRBD1	NA	TGTGCCAGCAGCTTTTCAGGGGGCGCTATGGAAACGTATGGCTACACCTTC	CASSFSGGAMETYGYTF
TRBJ1-4	TRBV5-1	NA	NA	TGCGCCAGCACTCTGCCTTCGGGGGATCTTAATGAAAAACTGTTTTTT	CASTLPSGDLNEKLFF
TRBJ1-1	TRBV11-2	NA	NA	TGTGCCAGCAGCCAAGAAACATGGAACACTGAAGCTTTCTTT	CASSQETWNTEAFF
TRBJ1-1	TRBV10-3	NA	NA	TGTGCCATAAAGTCGGCAGGGGACACTGAAGCTTTCTTT	CAIKSAGDTEAFF
TRBJ2-1	TRBV6-1	NA	NA	TGTGCCAGCAGCCCCACGATGAGCTCCTACAATGAGCAGTTCTTC	CASSPTMSSYNEQFF
TRBJ1-4	TRBV30	NA	NA	TGTGCCTGGAGCCTAGGGGTTTGGACTAATGAAAAACTGTTTTTT	CAWSLGVWTNEKLFF